One T cell receptor beta chain is described in this entry. Its matching antigen is unknown. Here immunoSEQ multiplex PCR was the method, and the copy in TCRdb shows in-frame clones only, minus some. The profile shows about 43,000 clones, roughly 80% of them singletons. Time point specified: peripheral blood 6 weeks after treatment start. Between the trimmed V and J ends, which lost 7 bases and 3 bases, there was a span of 15 bases. Germline V CDR1 and CDR2: SNHLY, FYNNEI. This CDR3 has 14 amino acids. This record comes from a study of PD-L1 blockade in urothelial cancer. Study-level information: Men with urothelial cancer arising in the bladder made up about 90% of the roughly 29 patients. Patients arrived having already received 0 to 3 prior chemotherapy regimens. Samples of blood were analyzed 3 weeks (second dose) and 6 weeks after treatment start.

Study findings and constraints: Better survival was predicted when blood TCR clonality before treatment fell below the median.

This TCR derives from a man in his 60s with urothelial cancer. The source was PBMCs, collected around atezolizumab (anti-PD-L1) treatment. The J gene is TRBJ1-2, the V gene TRBV2; D is possibly TRBD1 (6 bases). CDR3 protein: CASTPGGRDYGYTF. As DNA, the CDR3 is TGTGCCAGCACCCCCGGGGGGCGAGACTATGGCTACACCTTC.